These 21 T cell receptor beta chains were all obtained from the same sample, sequenced in a study of blood T cell repertoires in COVID-19. Only in-frame clones appear in the TCRdb table, and some are missing; sequencing was by immunoSEQ multiplex PCR. The sample consists of tens of thousands of clones, approximately 80% of them appearing once. Input material: peripheral blood. These receptors were obtained from a man aged 25 to 40 with COVID-19, enrolled during active disease.

The V gene is TRBV6-5, the J gene TRBJ1-1, with 9 bases lining up with TRBD1. Germline values: CDR1 MNHEY, CDR2 SVGAGI. The length of the CDR3 is 15 residues. Losses at the gene ends were 8 bases for V and 4 bases for J; bases not matched to a gene: 11. The CDR3 is CASGQQGAGGTEAFF. The CDR3 DNA follows: TGTGCCAGCGGCCAACAGGGGGCTGGGGGCACTGAAGCTTTCTTT.

The genes are TRBV7-3 and TRBJ1-1; D possibly corresponds to TRBD1 (6 bases). This CDR3 is 13 amino acids long. V was pared by 5 bases and J by 11 bases, with 18 bases between. The germline CDR1 and CDR2 sequences are SGHTA and FQGTGA. This chain's CDR3 is CASSPGTSKGAFF. CDR3 nucleotides: TGTGCCAGCAGCCCAGGGACAAGTAAGGGTGCTTTCTTT.

The gene calls are TRBV11-2 and TRBJ2-7, with D possibly TRBD2 on 7 matching bases. This CDR3 has 13 amino acids. V was shortened by 8 bases and J by 1 base, with 12 bases between the two germline ends. Per germline, CDR1 SGHAT and CDR2 FQNNGV. CDR3 region: CASQRDNSYEQYF. The CDR3 nucleotides read TGTGCCAGCCAGCGGGACAATTCCTACGAGCAGTACTTC. Filled out from reference TRBV11-2 and TRBJ2-7, the complete variable domain reads EAGVAQSPRYKIIEKRQSVAFWCNPISGHATLYWYQQILGQGPKLLIQFQNNGVVDDSQLPKDRFSAERLKGVDSTLKIQPAKLEDSAVYLCASQRDNSYEQYFGPGTRLTVT.

The rearrangement uses TRBV24-1 and TRBJ2-3; 10 positions match TRBD1. V lost 4 bases, J lost 5 bases, and 5 bases stayed unmatched. There are 15 residues in the CDR3. CDR1 and CDR2 from the germline V gene are KGHDR and SFDVKD. CDR3 coding DNA: TGTGCCACCAGTGAGGGGGGACAGGGGATAGATACGCAGTATTTT. Translated, it gives CATSEGGQGIDTQYF.

The rearrangement joins TRBV2 to TRBJ2-1; 7 bases map to TRBD1. Germline V gives CDR1 SNHLY, CDR2 FYNNEI. J was trimmed by 4 bases and V by 6 bases; bases with no gene match: 9. CDR3 size: 15 residues. CDR3 coding DNA: TGTGCCAGCAGGAGAGACGGGACAGCGTACAATGAGCAGTTCTTC. Translated, it gives CASRRDGTAYNEQFF.

The chain is built from TRBV27 and TRBJ2-1, with D possibly being TRBD1 (5 bases). V lost 6 bases and J lost 7, with 19 bases in between. The CDR3 covers 15 residues. Germline V gene sequence: CDR1 MNHEY, CDR2 SMNVEV (reference sequence). This CDR3 reads CASSFQGSYRNEQFF. CDR3 nucleotides: TGTGCCAGCAGCTTCCAGGGTTCGTATAGGAATGAGCAGTTCTTC.

The rearrangement uses TRBV5-1 and TRBJ1-1; 7 bases agree with TRBD1. Looked up from germline, CDR1 is SGHRS and CDR2 is YFSETQ. Trimming took 4 bases from V and 1 from J; bases not matched to a gene: 4. The CDR3 is 14 amino acids. The CDR3 loop reads CASSIGGRNTEAFF. In DNA, the CDR3 is TGCGCCAGCAGCATAGGGGGCAGGAACACTGAAGCTTTCTTT.

The chain is built from TRBV10-2 and TRBJ2-5; tentatively, D is TRBD1 (6 bases). V lost 2 bases and J 5 bases, leaving 15 bases between the germline ends. The CDR3 loop spans 15 amino acids. Germline V gives CDR1 WSHSY, CDR2 SAAADI. This chain's CDR3 is CASSEQGQGLETQYF. DNA for the CDR3: TGCGCCAGCAGTGAGCAGGGCCAGGGGTTGGAGACCCAGTACTTC.

This clone was counted between two and nine times. V is TRBV4-1 and J is TRBJ1-1, with no clear D. V lost 4 bases and J lost 3, with 15 bases in between. CDR1 and CDR2 (germline): MGHRA, YSYEKL. CDR3 length: 15 residues. CDR3 in amino acids: CASSPEGRMDTEAFF. For the CDR3, the DNA is TGCGCCAGCAGCCCCGAGGGTCGGATGGACACTGAAGCTTTCTTT.

The CDR3 DNA reads TGTGCCAGCTCACCATCCTCCGACAGAGCTACCGGGGAGCTGTTTTTT. Translating gives CASSPSSDRATGELFF. The chain has TRBV18 and TRBJ2-2; perhaps TRBD1 as D (5 bases). The germline V gene has CDR1 KGHSH and CDR2 LQKENI. Trimming shortened V by 2 bases and J by 5 bases, and 15 bases separated the two germline ends. The CDR3 has 16 amino acids. The whole variable domain, remainder taken from reference TRBV18 and TRBJ2-2, is NAGVMQNPRHLVRRRGQEARLRCSPMKGHSHVYWYRQLPEEGLKFMVYLQKENIIDESGMPKERFSAEFPKEGPSILRIQQVVRGDSAAYFCASSPSSDRATGELFFGEGSRLTVL.

This chain connects TRBV4-1 to TRBJ1-5, with TRBD1 matching over 7 bases. The V gene end was trimmed by 1 base and the J gene end by 3 bases; junction bases not matched to a gene: 3. CDR1 MGHRA and CDR2 YSYEKL come from the germline V gene. The CDR3 has 15 residues. CDR3 sequence: CASSQVQGPNQPQHF. The CDR3, as DNA: TGCGCCAGCAGCCAAGTACAGGGGCCCAATCAGCCCCAGCATTTT.

The chain couples TRBV7-9 to TRBJ1-2; no clear D gene. Germline values: CDR1 SEHNR, CDR2 FQNEAQ (reference sequence). CDR3 length equals 13 residues. Trimming removed 4 bases at V and 5 bases at J, with 11 bases between. The CDR3 bases are TGTGCCAGCAGCTCCCCGAGGGATTATGGCTACACCTTC. Its protein is CASSSPRDYGYTF. The whole variable domain, filled in from reference TRBV7-9 and TRBJ1-2, reads DTGVSQNPRHKITKRGQNVTFRCDPISEHNRLYWYRQTLGQGPEFLTYFQNEAQLEKSRLLSDRFSAERPKGSFSTLEIQRTEQGDSAMYLCASSSPRDYGYTFGSGTRLTVV.

This clone was recorded only once. The chain recombines TRBV5-1 with TRBJ1-3; 8 nucleotides align to TRBD1. V lost 2 bases to trimming and J lost 0 bases; unmatched junction nucleotides: 4. This CDR3 is built from 16 residues. Germline V gene lookup returns CDR1 SGHRS and CDR2 YFSETQ. This CDR3 is CASSLTGGSSGNTIYF. In nucleotides, the CDR3 is TGCGCCAGCAGCTTAACAGGGGGAAGCTCTGGAAACACCATATATTTT.

The chain has TRBV27 and TRBJ2-3, with 7 bases lining up with TRBD2. The CDR3 extends over 13 amino acids. The V gene end was trimmed by 3 bases and the J gene end by 4 bases; junction bases not matched to a gene: 1. Germline values: CDR1 MNHEY, CDR2 SMNVEV (reference sequence). This chain's CDR3 is CASSFLAADTQYF. The CDR3 DNA reads TGTGCCAGCAGTTTCCTAGCGGCAGATACGCAGTATTTT.

The chain recombines TRBV29-1 with TRBJ2-7, with D uncertain. V was cut by 5 bases and J by 5 bases, with 7 bases left in between. CDR3 length: 10 amino acids. Germline-derived CDR1 and CDR2 are SQVTM and ANQGSEA. The CDR3 DNA is TGCAGCGTTCTAATCGACGAGCAGTACTTC. This codes for CSVLIDEQYF.

V usage is TRBV7-3 and J usage is TRBJ2-2, with D maybe TRBD2 (6 bases). Germline assignment: CDR1 SGHTA and CDR2 FQGTGA. This CDR3 is built from 16 residues. The germline V and J ends were trimmed by 8 bases and 4 bases, with 20 bases remaining between them. The CDR3 loop is CASAPRVGSGTGELFF. CDR3 in DNA: TGTGCCAGCGCCCCTAGAGTCGGTAGCGGCACCGGGGAGCTGTTTTTT.

The chain employs TRBV6-5 and TRBJ2-7; 10 bases align to TRBD2. The V gene's germline CDR1 is MNHEY and CDR2 SVGAGI. The CDR3 is 14 amino acids. V dropped 6 bases and J dropped 5; count of bases not matched to a gene: 7. The DNA of the CDR3 is TGTGCCAGCAGAGTAGCGGGGGGTGGGAACGAGCAGTACTTC. Its translation is CASRVAGGGNEQYF.

This clone was seen only once. The chain couples TRBV7-2 to TRBJ2-6, with 12 bases identical to TRBD2. The CDR3 spans 18 residues. CDR1 and CDR2 from the germline V gene are SGHTA and FQGNSA. V gave up 5 bases and J gave up 0 bases; unmatched junction bases: 5. For the CDR3, the DNA is TGTGCCAGCAGCACAAGACTAGCGGGAGTCTCTGGGGCCAACGTCCTGACTTTC. The encoded protein is CASSTRLAGVSGANVLTF.

The rearrangement links TRBV7-2 to TRBJ2-1; 10 positions agree with TRBD2. In germline, CDR1 is SGHTA, CDR2 FQGNSA. The J segment lost 8 bases and the V segment lost 3 bases, leaving 7 bases of the junction unmatched. This CDR3 is built from 15 residues. CDR3 nucleotide sequence: TGTGCCAGCAGCTTCGATAGGACTAGCGGATATGAGCAGTTCTTC. This codes for CASSFDRTSGYEQFF. Full variable domain (rest looked up from reference TRBV7-2 and TRBJ2-1): GAGVSQSPSNKVTEKGKDVELRCDPISGHTALYWYRQSLGQGLEFLIYFQGNSAPDKSGLPSDRFSAERTGGSVSTLTIQRTQQEDSAVYLCASSFDRTSGYEQFFGPGTRLTVL.

This chain links TRBV7-2 with TRBJ2-1; no clear D. V was trimmed by 5 bases and J by 3 bases, leaving 20 bases between them. The germline CDR1 and CDR2 sequences are SGHTA and FQGNSA. The CDR3 length is 17 residues. Here the CDR3 DNA reads TGTGCCAGCAGCCTCATCGAGGCGGCATCATTCTACAATGAGCAGTTCTTC. It codes for CASSLIEAASFYNEQFF.

CDR3 sequence: CASSRDRNQPQHF. As DNA, the CDR3 is TGTGCCAGCAGCCGAGACAGGAATCAGCCCCAGCATTTT. This chain links TRBV3-1 (or the pseudogene TRBV3-2) with TRBJ1-5, with D possibly matching TRBD1 (6 bases). The germline V gene encodes CDR1 LGHDT and CDR2 YNNKEL (reference sequence). The V and J ends lost 4 bases and 4 bases respectively, with 8 bases between them. CDR3 length: 13 residues.